One sample yielded the 2 T cell receptor beta chains listed below, sequenced in a study of blood T cells in healthy people across ages (dated by TCRdb to the mid-2010s). Library generation was performed with 5' RACE. The reads were generated on an Illumina HiSeq 2500. The second PCR ran for about 6 to 12 cycles and used a J-beta primer mix along with a sample-barcoded 5' primer. In TCRdb, the public reads were trimmed at Q25 with fastp and aligned with MiXCR, with productive beta chains retained. Entries are consolidated by CDR3 protein sequence, retaining the most common genes and DNA. A total of under 850,000 distinct CDR3 sequences appear in this sample, around 36% of them only once. Together, the top ten hold 10% to 15% of the sample. Source material: blood. These receptors all come from a man aged 18 to 30 in good health.

V is TRBV11-1 and J is TRBJ1-6, with 7 bases matching TRBD1. Germline V CDR1 and CDR2: SGHAT, FQDESV (reference sequence). Germline trimming cut 3 bases from V and 6 bases from J; bases unmatched to any gene: 11. The CDR3 consists of 17 residues. The CDR3 loop is CASSLSSAGQINSPLHF. As DNA, the CDR3 is TGTGCCAGCAGCTTGAGTTCGGCGGGACAGATTAATTCACCCCTCCACTTT.

The chain is built from TRBV6-6 and TRBJ2-1, with a possible D match to TRBD2 (5 bases). The end of the DNA is better explained by TRBJ2-7, so the J call may be wrong. This CDR3 contains 15 residues. Germline V lookup: CDR1 MNHNY, CDR2 SVGAGI (reference sequence). The CDR3 DNA reads as TGTGCCAGCAGTGAGGGTGACCGAGCAAAATATGAGCAGTACTTC. Its translation is CASSEGDRAKYEQYF.